Listed below are T cell receptor beta chains from one sample, sequenced in a study of regulatory T cells. Clones were sequenced by immunoSEQ multiplex PCR, and TCRdb holds only the in-frame ones, with some missing. The profile covers 30,000 to 40,000 clones, with approximately 90% appearing a single time and roughly 2.2% taken by the ten largest. What was sequenced was conventional CD4+ T cells sorted from blood. These receptors originate from a person aged 18-35 years with CD3G deficiency. The CDR3 runs from the conserved cysteine through the conserved F or W. A D gene is named only where the DNA matches it firmly. Only part of the rows carry a size: once, few, many, or a class if the clone is expanded.

v_call: TRBV28
clone_size: -
j_call: TRBJ1-1
d_call: -
cdr3_nt: TGTGCCAGCATGAGACCGGACGACACTGAAGCTTTCTTT
cdr3_aa: CASMRPDDTEAFF

v_call: TRBV5-1
clone_size: -
j_call: TRBJ2-3
d_call: TRBD2
cdr3_nt: TGCGCCAGCAGCTGGGGGACTAGCGCAGATACGCAGTATTTT
cdr3_aa: CASSWGTSADTQYF

v_call: TRBV7-9
clone_size: -
j_call: TRBJ2-7
d_call: -
cdr3_nt: TGTGCCAGCGTTTTTTTGGGCTACGAGCAGTACTTC
cdr3_aa: CASVFLGYEQYF

v_call: TRBV7-9
clone_size: few
j_call: TRBJ2-1
d_call: -
cdr3_nt: TGTGCCAGCAGCTTAGGGGACGGGTGGAAGCAGTTCTTC
cdr3_aa: CASSLGDGWKQFF

v_call: TRBV6-6
clone_size: medium-sized
j_call: TRBJ2-7
d_call: -
cdr3_nt: TGTGCCAGCAGTTACGAAGCCCGGCCTCTTCTGCAGTACTTC
cdr3_aa: CASSYEARPLLQYF

v_call: TRBV6-1
clone_size: -
j_call: TRBJ2-7
d_call: TRBD2
cdr3_nt: TGTGCCAGCAGTAAGGGACTAGCGGGAGTCTACGAGCAGTACTTC
cdr3_aa: CASSKGLAGVYEQYF

v_call: TRBV6-1
clone_size: -
j_call: TRBJ2-6
d_call: TRBD2
cdr3_nt: TGTGCCAGCAGTGGGACTAGCGGGGGGCTCTCTGGGGCCAACGTCCTGACTTTC
cdr3_aa: CASSGTSGGLSGANVLTF

v_call: TRBV11-2
clone_size: -
j_call: TRBJ2-3
d_call: TRBD2
cdr3_nt: TGTGCCAGCGGCGTCAAGTGGGGTAGCGGGACTGGCACAGATACGCAGTATTTT
cdr3_aa: CASGVKWGSGTGTDTQYF

v_call: TRBV18
clone_size: -
j_call: TRBJ2-7
d_call: TRBD1
cdr3_nt: TGTGCCAGCTCACCGGGACAGGGAGTGTACGAGCAGTACTTC
cdr3_aa: CASSPGQGVYEQYF

v_call: TRBV28
clone_size: -
j_call: TRBJ1-1
d_call: TRBD1
cdr3_nt: TGTGCCAGCAGTTCCCCTGGACAGGGACACACTGAAGCTTTCTTT
cdr3_aa: CASSSPGQGHTEAFF

v_call: TRBV5-1
clone_size: -
j_call: TRBJ2-6
d_call: -
cdr3_nt: TGCGCCAGCAGCTTGGGACAGGAAGCTGGGGCCAACGTCCTGACTTTC
cdr3_aa: CASSLGQEAGANVLTF

v_call: TRBV5-1
clone_size: -
j_call: TRBJ2-1
d_call: -
cdr3_nt: TGCGCCAGCAGCGGAGGGACAGAGACCCACAATGAGCAGTTCTTC
cdr3_aa: CASSGGTETHNEQFF

v_call: TRBV6-5
clone_size: -
j_call: TRBJ2-7
d_call: TRBD2
cdr3_nt: TGTGCCAGCAGTTCCGGGACTAGCGGGAGGGCCTACGAGCAGTACTTC
cdr3_aa: CASSSGTSGRAYEQYF

v_call: TRBV19
clone_size: -
j_call: TRBJ1-2
d_call: TRBD1
cdr3_nt: TGTGCCAGTAGTGCTACCGGGACAGGAGACTATGGCTACACCTTC
cdr3_aa: CASSATGTGDYGYTF

v_call: TRBV10-3
clone_size: -
j_call: TRBJ2-7
d_call: -
cdr3_nt: TGTGCCATCAGCGATTCACGAAGTTCCTACGAGCAGTACTTC
cdr3_aa: CAISDSRSSYEQYF

v_call: TRBV11-3
clone_size: -
j_call: TRBJ2-2
d_call: -
cdr3_nt: TGTGCCAGCAGACCTGGGGTCACCGGGGAGCTGTTTTTT
cdr3_aa: CASRPGVTGELFF

v_call: TRBV28
clone_size: once
j_call: TRBJ2-4
d_call: TRBD2
cdr3_nt: TGTGCCAGCAGCCCGTCGGGAGGGAGGAACATTCAGTACTTC
cdr3_aa: CASSPSGGRNIQYF

v_call: TRBV10-3
clone_size: -
j_call: TRBJ2-1
d_call: TRBD2
cdr3_nt: TGTGCCATCAGCCGACTAGCCTGGAATGAGCAGTTCTTC
cdr3_aa: CAISRLAWNEQFF

v_call: TRBV6-6
clone_size: -
j_call: TRBJ2-1
d_call: -
cdr3_nt: TGTGCCAGCAGCTTGCTGAGTGAGCAGTTCTTC
cdr3_aa: CASSLLSEQFF

v_call: TRBV28
clone_size: -
j_call: TRBJ2-7
d_call: -
cdr3_nt: TGTGCCAGCAGCAGCCCCGGTCTGGGGGGCGCGGTATACGAGCAGTACTTC
cdr3_aa: CASSSPGLGGAVYEQYF

v_call: TRBV18
clone_size: -
j_call: TRBJ2-2
d_call: -
cdr3_nt: TGTGCCAGCTCACCAGGCATCGACACCGGGGAGCTGTTTTTT
cdr3_aa: CASSPGIDTGELFF

v_call: TRBV28
clone_size: -
j_call: TRBJ1-2
d_call: -
cdr3_nt: TGTGCCAGCAAGTCCTCTAACTATGGCTACACCTTC
cdr3_aa: CASKSSNYGYTF

v_call: TRBV6-1
clone_size: -
j_call: TRBJ2-7
d_call: -
cdr3_nt: TGTGCCAGCAGAACGGACATATTGTCCTACGAGCAGTACTTC
cdr3_aa: CASRTDILSYEQYF

v_call: TRBV25-1
clone_size: -
j_call: TRBJ2-1
d_call: TRBD2
cdr3_nt: TGTGCCAGCAGTGAAGGGGGGGGTTACAATGAGCAGTTCTTC
cdr3_aa: CASSEGGGYNEQFF

v_call: TRBV5-1
clone_size: -
j_call: TRBJ2-3
d_call: -
cdr3_nt: TGCGCCAGCAGCCCCCAGGGGTGGTACTACAATACGCAGTATTTT
cdr3_aa: CASSPQGWYYNTQYF

v_call: TRBV28
clone_size: -
j_call: TRBJ2-6
d_call: -
cdr3_nt: TGTGCCAGCAGCCCTCCGGGATCCCCCGGGGCCAACGTCCTGACTTTC
cdr3_aa: CASSPPGSPGANVLTF

v_call: TRBV7-2
clone_size: -
j_call: TRBJ2-3
d_call: TRBD1
cdr3_nt: TGTGCCAGCAGCCGACAGGGAATTACAGATACGCAGTATTTT
cdr3_aa: CASSRQGITDTQYF

v_call: TRBV20-1
clone_size: -
j_call: TRBJ1-1
d_call: -
cdr3_nt: TGCAGTGCTAGCCGGGTGGGTGAAGCTTTCTTT
cdr3_aa: CSASRVGEAFF

v_call: TRBV19
clone_size: -
j_call: TRBJ2-6
d_call: TRBD1
cdr3_nt: TGTGCCAGTAGTGTGGACAGGGTGAGCTCTGGGGCCAACGTCCTGACTTTC
cdr3_aa: CASSVDRVSSGANVLTF

v_call: TRBV28
clone_size: -
j_call: TRBJ1-2
d_call: -
cdr3_nt: TGTGCCAGCAGTTTCGGACAGAACTATGGCTACACCTTC
cdr3_aa: CASSFGQNYGYTF

v_call: TRBV7-8
clone_size: -
j_call: TRBJ2-7
d_call: -
cdr3_nt: TGTGCCAGCAGCTTAGAAGGTGGGAGTCAGTACGAGCAGTACTTC
cdr3_aa: CASSLEGGSQYEQYF

v_call: TRBV28
clone_size: -
j_call: TRBJ2-7
d_call: TRBD2
cdr3_nt: TGTGCCAGCAGTTTATGGGTAGCGGGAAAGTACGAGCAGTACTTC
cdr3_aa: CASSLWVAGKYEQYF

v_call: TRBV10-3
clone_size: -
j_call: TRBJ2-7
d_call: TRBD2
cdr3_nt: TGTGCCATCAGTGAGTGGGGGGGGAACGAGCAGTACTTC
cdr3_aa: CAISEWGGNEQYF

v_call: TRBV6-1
clone_size: -
j_call: TRBJ1-2
d_call: TRBD1
cdr3_nt: TGTGCCAGCAGTGGTCCGGGACAGATCTATGGCTACACCTTC
cdr3_aa: CASSGPGQIYGYTF

v_call: TRBV28
clone_size: -
j_call: TRBJ1-6
d_call: -
cdr3_nt: TGTGCCAGCAGTTTCCCAGGGAGGGGATCACCCCTCCACTTT
cdr3_aa: CASSFPGRGSPLHF

v_call: TRBV6-1
clone_size: -
j_call: TRBJ2-7
d_call: TRBD1
cdr3_nt: TGTGCCAGTGACCATCACAGGGGGCAGCAGTACTTC
cdr3_aa: CASDHHRGQQYF

v_call: TRBV5-1
clone_size: once
j_call: TRBJ1-1
d_call: -
cdr3_nt: TGCGCCAGCAGCTTACTGGTGAACACTGAAGCTTTCTTT
cdr3_aa: CASSLLVNTEAFF

v_call: TRBV10-3
clone_size: once
j_call: TRBJ2-3
d_call: TRBD2
cdr3_nt: TGTGCCATAAGCGGGGGGAGCACAGATACGCAGTATTTT
cdr3_aa: CAISGGSTDTQYF

v_call: TRBV5-1
clone_size: -
j_call: TRBJ2-7
d_call: TRBD1
cdr3_nt: TGCGCCAGCAGCTACAATCCCGGGACAGGGGCGTACGAGCAGTACTTC
cdr3_aa: CASSYNPGTGAYEQYF

v_call: TRBV11-2
clone_size: -
j_call: TRBJ1-1
d_call: -
cdr3_nt: TGTGCCAGCAGCTTTCTGCCGAACACTGAAGCTTTCTTT
cdr3_aa: CASSFLPNTEAFF